The 11 T cell receptor beta chains in this list originate from one sample, sequenced in a study of T cell responses to AZD1222 COVID-19 vaccine (dated by TCRdb to about 2021). Receptor amplification or capture employed the immunoSEQ multiplex PCR assay. TCRdb holds this immuneACCESS table with in-frame rearrangements only. Some clones are missing; in checked studies, unresolved V genes explain under half, and the rest has no known cause. The sample yields more than 150,000 clones; 85% to 95% were counted once. The ten largest make up roughly a tenth of the sample. Interpreted using the paper, the time point label stands for: baseline before first vaccination. Sequencing was performed on peripheral blood, taken on day 0 of AZD1222 vaccination. Receptor source: an adult in good health.

The chain employs TRBV9 and TRBJ1-1; 11 nucleotides line up with TRBD1. V gave up 3 bases and J gave up 4 bases; unmatched junction bases: 5. The CDR3 spans 15 residues. Germline V gene lookup returns CDR1 SGDLS and CDR2 YYNGEE. The CDR3 coding sequence is TGTGCCAGCAGCGCCTGGACAGGGGGCTTCACTGAAGCTTTCTTT. Protein sequence: CASSAWTGGFTEAFF.

The chain employs TRBV7-6 and TRBJ2-5, with 7 bases fitting TRBD1. Looked up from germline, CDR1 is SGHVS and CDR2 is FNYEAQ. The CDR3 is 15 amino acids. V lost 1 base to trimming and J lost 5 bases; unmatched junction nucleotides: 7. In DNA, the CDR3 is TGTGCCAGCAGCTTAGGGGGACAGAGATGGGAGACCCAGTACTTC. It yields the protein CASSLGGQRWETQYF. The full variable domain, its missing parts supplied by reference TRBV7-6 and TRBJ2-5, is GAGVSQSPRYKVTKRGQDVALRCDPISGHVSLYWYRQALGQGPEFLTYFNYEAQQDKSGLPNDRFSAERPEGSISTLTIQRTEQRDSAMYRCASSLGGQRWETQYFGPGTRLLVL.

V gene TRBV2 combines with J gene TRBJ2-7; no firm D call. Trimming removed 8 bases at V and 9 bases at J, with 11 bases between. This CDR3 contains 10 residues. CDR1 is SNHLY and CDR2 is FYNNEI in the germline V gene. The CDR3 region has the DNA TGTGCCAGCGAGTCCCCCGGGCAGTACTTC. Its translation: CASESPGQYF.

V gene TRBV6-5 combines with J gene TRBJ1-6, with TRBD1 as a possible D gene (5 bases). The V and J ends lost 7 bases and 3 bases respectively, with 13 bases between them. Germline CDR1 reads MNHEY; CDR2 reads SVGAGI. The CDR3 is 15 amino acids. DNA for the CDR3: TGTGCCAGCACCAAACAGGTCGACTATAATTCACCCCTCCACTTT. This encodes CASTKQVDYNSPLHF.

This chain uses TRBV7-9 with TRBJ2-3; 8 bases fit TRBD2. CDR3 length equals 17 residues. With V trimmed by 5 bases and J by 0 bases, 10 bases remained unmatched. Germline-derived CDR1 and CDR2 are SEHNR and FQNEAQ (reference sequence). The CDR3 spells CASSHDWRGESTDTQYF. The CDR3 DNA sequence: TGTGCCAGCAGCCACGACTGGCGGGGGGAAAGCACAGATACGCAGTATTTT.

This clone was counted a few times. The chain links TRBV9 to TRBJ1-2, with 8 positions matching TRBD1. V was clipped by 4 bases and J by 3 bases; unmatched bases: 8. This CDR3 region has 15 residues. Germline V gives CDR1 SGDLS, CDR2 YYNGEE. The chain's CDR3 is CASSQSRDRYYGYTF. CDR3 DNA sequence: TGTGCCAGCAGCCAGTCCCGGGACAGGTACTATGGCTACACCTTC. Combining the CDR3 with reference TRBV9 and TRBJ1-2 gives the whole variable domain DSGVTQTPKHLITATGQRVTLRCSPRSGDLSVYWYQQSLDQGLQFLIQYYNGEERAKGNILERFSAQQFPDLHSELNLSSLELGDSALYFCASSQSRDRYYGYTFGSGTRLTVV.

The genes are TRBV19 and TRBJ1-3; D is unclear. Germline-derived CDR1 and CDR2 are LNHDA and SQIVND (reference sequence). This CDR3 contains 13 residues. V shed 5 bases and J shed 0 bases, with 5 bases lying between them. The CDR3 DNA is TGTGCCAGTAGTTCCAGCTCTGGAAACACCATATATTTT. Translating gives CASSSSSGNTIYF. The whole variable domain, filled in from reference TRBV19 and TRBJ1-3, reads DGGITQSPKYLFRKEGQNVTLSCEQNLNHDAMYWYRQDPGQGLRLIYYSQIVNDFQKGDIAEGYSVSREKKESFPLTVTSAQKNPTAFYLCASSSSSGNTIYFGEGSWLTVV.

The chain recombines TRBV20-1 with TRBJ1-2, with TRBD1 matching over 8 bases. This CDR3 comprises 11 residues. Trimming removed 6 bases from V and 7 bases from J; junction bases left unmatched: 4. Germline loops: CDR1 DFQATT, CDR2 SNEGSKA (reference sequence). The CDR3 DNA follows: TGCAGTGCCAGGGGGCTCGGTGGCTACACCTTC. This codes for CSARGLGGYTF.

The chain couples TRBV19 to TRBJ1-1; D is unresolved. Trimming removed 2 bases at V and 4 bases at J, with 8 bases between. The CDR3 is 13 amino acids. Germline V CDR1 and CDR2: LNHDA, SQIVND (reference sequence). The CDR3 is CASSIFDGTEAFF. The DNA of the CDR3 is TGTGCCAGTAGTATATTTGATGGCACTGAAGCTTTCTTT.

This chain links TRBV29-1 with TRBJ1-6; a possible D gene is TRBD1 (6 bases). With 6 bases removed from V and 3 bases from J, the gap between germline ends came to 15 bases. In germline, CDR1 is SQVTM, CDR2 ANQGSEA. The CDR3 totals 15 residues. The CDR3 protein is CSVIDGTLYNSPLHF. CDR3 coding DNA: TGCAGCGTGATTGACGGGACACTCTATAATTCACCCCTCCACTTT.

The V call is TRBV6-5, the J call TRBJ1-2; TRBD1 matches 8 bases. The CDR3 runs 13 residues. Trimming removed 5 bases from V and 8 bases from J; junction bases left unmatched: 7. Germline CDR1 and CDR2: MNHEY and SVGAGI. CDR3 coding DNA: TGTGCCAGCAGTCGGGACAGGATCTACGGCTACACCTTC. As protein: CASSRDRIYGYTF.